A single sample is the source of the 24 T cell receptor beta chains below, sequenced in a study of response to subunit inactivated influenza vaccine. Using its own MiXCR run on the RT-PCR reads, TCRdb lists one record per CDR3 protein. There are more than 450,000 distinct CDR3 sequences in the sample; around 10% occur only once, and 11% lies in the top ten. Another study also made use of these data, one on T cells expressing NK-cell markers. This second study notes: What made the TCR beta cDNA was 5'RACE template switching with UMIs.

Specimen: PBMCs from blood, collected on the day of vaccination. The origin of the receptors is a man in his forties or fifties who received an inactivated influenza vaccine.

This clonotype appeared many times. The genes are TRBV5-6 and TRBJ1-6; 8 positions match TRBD1. The CDR3 contains 15 residues. The V gene's germline CDR1 is SGHDT and CDR2 YYEEEE. V trimming: 2 bases; J trimming: 10 bases; junction bases outside the gene matches: 8. The CDR3 loop reads CASSFRGQVTSPLHF. The CDR3 bases are TGTGCCAGCAGCTTCAGGGGACAGGTGACCTCACCCCTCCACTTT.

The chain is built from TRBV20-1 and TRBJ2-7; D tentatively fits TRBD1 or TRBD2 (5 bases each). In germline, CDR1 is DFQATT, CDR2 SNEGSKA (reference sequence). With 0 bases removed from V and 2 bases from J, the gap between germline ends came to 17 bases. The CDR3 loop spans 16 amino acids. The CDR3 DNA sequence: TGCAGTGCTAGAGATCTCGGGACGCCTCCCGCCTACGAGCAGTACTTC. This gives the protein CSARDLGTPPAYEQYF.

The table lists this clonotype with a few counts. J is TRBJ2-1 and V is TRBV20-1, with 12 bases identical to TRBD2. The CDR3 covers 17 residues. The J segment lost 0 bases and the V segment lost 3 bases, leaving 6 bases of the junction unmatched. In germline, CDR1 is DFQATT, CDR2 SNEGSKA (reference sequence). The CDR3 sequence is CSASYTSGGLSYNEQFF. In nucleotides, the CDR3 is TGCAGTGCTAGCTACACTAGCGGGGGGCTCTCCTACAATGAGCAGTTCTTC.

The J gene is TRBJ1-2, the V gene TRBV20-1; D ambiguous. V gave up 3 bases and J gave up 4 bases, with 15 bases separating them. The CDR3 is 14 residues long. Germline V gene sequence: CDR1 DFQATT, CDR2 SNEGSKA (reference sequence). CDR3 nucleotides: TGCAGTGCTAGTAACCCCCCGAGGAGCTATGGCTACACCTTC. Protein product: CSASNPPRSYGYTF.

This clonotype showed up just a few times. CDR3 in DNA: TGTGCCAGCAGTCCAACCCGGGGGCTGTTGGATACGCAGTATTTT. It translates to CASSPTRGLLDTQYF. The chain combines TRBV7-2 with TRBJ2-3, with D possibly being TRBD1 or TRBD2 (6 bases each). In germline, CDR1 is SGHTA, CDR2 FQGNSA. Trimming left V 6 bases short and J 6 bases short, with 19 bases between. This CDR3 is 15 amino acids long.

This clonotype has more than one count but fewer than ten. The chain links TRBV6-1 to TRBJ1-1; the match to TRBD1 covers 8 bases. Germline V gene lookup returns CDR1 MNHNS and CDR2 SASEGT. This CDR3 contains 15 residues. Germline trimming cut 6 bases from V and 5 bases from J; bases unmatched to any gene: 11. The CDR3 here is CASRIHRGGKTEAFF. For the CDR3, the DNA is TGTGCCAGCAGAATACACAGGGGGGGAAAGACTGAAGCTTTCTTT.

This rearrangement joins TRBV28 to TRBJ1-1; D is perhaps TRBD1 (6 bases). V was shortened by 7 bases and J by 0 bases, with 18 bases between the two germline ends. The CDR3 extends over 16 amino acids. Germline CDR1 and CDR2: MDHEN and SYDVKM. CDR3 nucleotide sequence: TGTGCCAGCAATAAGGGACAAGGCTTCATGAACACTGAAGCTTTCTTT. It encodes CASNKGQGFMNTEAFF.

At least ten counts were recorded for this clonotype. The J gene is TRBJ2-3, the V gene TRBV6-5, with TRBD1 identical over 7 bases. V dropped 4 bases and J dropped 1; count of bases not matched to a gene: 5. Germline CDR1 MNHEY, CDR2 SVGAGI. This CDR3 region has 15 residues. The CDR3 spells CASSWTGTGTDTQYF. Here the CDR3 DNA reads TGTGCCAGCAGTTGGACCGGGACAGGCACAGATACGCAGTATTTT.

In its sample, this clonotype was seen a few times. CDR3 region: CASSLVSGGYYEQYF. DNA of the CDR3: TGCGCCAGCAGCTTGGTATCGGGGGGCTACTACGAGCAGTACTTC. J is TRBJ2-7 and V is TRBV5-1; possible D gene TRBD2, 7 bases. Deletions cut 0 bases from V and 3 bases from J, with 13 bases between. CDR3 length: 15 amino acids. The germline V gene encodes CDR1 SGHRS and CDR2 YFSETQ.

This clonotype was detected ten times or more. The V call is TRBV15, the J call TRBJ2-7; D remains ambiguous. This CDR3 is 12 amino acids long. V was pared by 3 bases and J by 7 bases, with 10 bases between. Per the germline V gene, CDR1 is LNHNV and CDR2 is YYDKDF (reference sequence). CDR3 sequence: CATSSIFGEQYF. In DNA, the CDR3 is TGTGCCACCAGCAGCATATTCGGGGAGCAGTACTTC.

This rearrangement joins TRBV28 to TRBJ2-3; 10 bases map to TRBD2. The germline V gene has CDR1 MDHEN and CDR2 SYDVKM. The CDR3 is made up of 15 amino acids. V trimming: 8 bases; J trimming: 2 bases; junction bases outside the gene matches: 7. The CDR3 coding sequence is TGTGCCAGCCAGGGGAGCGGGGGGGCCACAGATACGCAGTATTTT. Translating it yields CASQGSGGATDTQYF.

This clonotype was counted a few times. The chain has TRBV28 and TRBJ2-1; TRBD2 matches 7 bases. Germline assignment: CDR1 MDHEN and CDR2 SYDVKM. There are 15 residues in the CDR3. V gave up 5 bases and J gave up 8 bases; unmatched junction bases: 12. The CDR3 region is CASSQPGGRGDEQFF. Here the CDR3 DNA reads TGTGCCAGCAGTCAACCCGGGGGGAGGGGCGATGAGCAGTTCTTC.

This clonotype has a handful of counts. The chain has TRBV10-3 and TRBJ2-4; 7 bases agree with TRBD2. Germline values: CDR1 ENHRY, CDR2 SYGVKD. This CDR3 comprises 13 residues. V lost 3 bases, J lost 12 bases, and 8 bases stayed unmatched. Here the CDR3 reads CAISEGLAAAQYF. Here the CDR3 DNA reads TGTGCCATCAGTGAAGGGCTAGCGGCCGCTCAGTACTTC.

V and J are TRBV5-1 and TRBJ1-4; D unclear. Trimming stripped 4 bases from V and 0 bases from J, with 7 bases between. Per germline, CDR1 SGHRS and CDR2 YFSETQ. The CDR3 is 14 residues long. The chain's CDR3 is CASSTGATNEKLFF. Here the CDR3 DNA reads TGCGCCAGCAGCACGGGTGCAACTAATGAAAAACTGTTTTTT.

The J gene is TRBJ2-7, the V gene TRBV2; D is ambiguous. V was pared by 3 bases and J by 3 bases, with 9 bases between. Germline CDR1 SNHLY, CDR2 FYNNEI. The CDR3 extends over 13 amino acids. CDR3 in amino acids: CASSDLLNYEQYF. CDR3 sequence (DNA): TGTGCCAGCAGTGATCTTTTGAACTACGAGCAGTACTTC.

The CDR3 loop is CASSLNGPSEKLFF. CDR3 DNA: TGTGCCAGCAGCTTGAATGGGCCGAGTGAAAAACTGTTTTTT. The chain recombines TRBV5-6 with TRBJ1-4; D is undetermined. The germline V gene encodes CDR1 SGHDT and CDR2 YYEEEE. This CDR3 has 14 amino acids. The V end lost 1 base, the J end lost 7 bases, and 11 bases lay between the germline ends.

This clonotype has just a few counts. The chain employs TRBV12-3 or TRBV12-4 and TRBJ2-7; 8 bases match TRBD1. Germline trimming cut 3 bases from V and 6 bases from J; bases unmatched to any gene: 4. The CDR3 covers 13 residues. CDR3 sequence (DNA): TGTGCCAGCAGTTTCGACAGGGGATTCGAGCAGTACTTC. Its translation: CASSFDRGFEQYF.

The chain has TRBV15 and TRBJ2-6; D perhaps matches TRBD1 (6 bases). Per germline, CDR1 LNHNV and CDR2 YYDKDF (reference sequence). CDR3 length: 18 residues. Between the trimmed V and J ends, which lost 3 bases and 0 bases, there was a span of 15 bases. The CDR3 region is CATSSDRIHYSGANVLTF. Here the CDR3 DNA reads TGTGCCACCAGCAGTGACAGGATCCATTACTCTGGGGCCAACGTCCTGACTTTC.

The J gene is TRBJ1-5, the V gene TRBV10-3; D is perhaps TRBD1 (6 bases). CDR3 size: 16 residues. CDR1 is ENHRY and CDR2 is SYGVKD in the germline V gene. V was pared by 3 bases and J by 4 bases, with 16 bases between. CDR3 loop: CAISDSQGRVNQPQHF. The DNA of the CDR3 is TGTGCCATCAGTGATTCGCAGGGGCGCGTTAATCAGCCCCAGCATTTT.

This chain connects TRBV29-1 to TRBJ2-3, with 9 bases aligning to TRBD2. This CDR3 has 13 amino acids. Germline trimming cut 7 bases from V and 3 bases from J; bases unmatched to any gene: 5. Germline assignment: CDR1 SQVTM and CDR2 ANQGSEA. The CDR3 protein is CSAGAGGTDTQYF. CDR3 nucleotides: TGCAGCGCCGGAGCGGGAGGTACAGATACGCAGTATTTT.

This clonotype showed up just a few times. The chain carries TRBV2 and TRBJ2-5; no clear D. Germline V gives CDR1 SNHLY, CDR2 FYNNEI. Trimming removed 8 bases at V and 4 bases at J, with 14 bases between. This CDR3 is built from 13 residues. The CDR3: CASGLRNGETQYF. The CDR3 coding sequence is TGTGCCAGCGGGCTTCGGAACGGAGAGACCCAGTACTTC.

The chain recombines TRBV12-3 or TRBV12-4 with TRBJ2-5; D perhaps matches TRBD2 (6 bases). The CDR3 loop spans 15 amino acids. With 1 base removed from V and 2 bases from J, the gap between germline ends came to 11 bases. The CDR3 reads CASSLGGLRQETQYF. For the CDR3, the DNA is TGTGCCAGCAGTTTAGGGGGACTGCGGCAAGAGACCCAGTACTTC.

This clonotype was observed at least ten times. The chain combines TRBV4-1 with TRBJ1-4; D is perhaps TRBD1 (5 bases). Trimming took off 2 bases at V and 4 bases at J, with 11 bases between the two ends. Germline CDR1 reads MGHRA; CDR2 reads YSYEKL. CDR3 length: 15 amino acids. CDR3 region: CASSQSGTGNEKLFF. The CDR3 DNA reads TGCGCCAGCAGCCAATCCGGGACCGGTAATGAAAAACTGTTTTTT.

The chain is built from TRBV4-3 and TRBJ2-3; tentative D call: TRBD1 (6 bases). V was trimmed by 4 bases and J by 4 bases, leaving 21 bases between them. Per the germline V gene, CDR1 is LGHNA and CDR2 is YSLEER. The CDR3 runs 17 residues. The CDR3 DNA sequence: TGCGCCAGCAGCCTCCTCAATGGGGCTGAGGGGGCAGATACGCAGTATTTT. Its protein is CASSLLNGAEGADTQYF.